This record concerns one TCR beta chain sequence. The sample belongs to a study of cytomegalovirus exposure and HLA in healthy donors. The CDR3 length is 14 residues. The germline CDR1 and CDR2 sequences are SNHLY and FYNNEI. After removal of 4 bases from V and 4 bases from J, the junction contained 2 bases not matched to a gene. Sequencing used immunoSEQ multiplex PCR; TCRdb keeps in-frame clones, though not all of them. The sample consists of 150,000 to 180,000 clones, just over 85% of them appearing once. The chain combines TRBV2 with TRBJ2-2; 8 positions match TRBD1. The sequenced sample was PBMCs. The TCR originated in a human donor in good health. DNA for the CDR3: TGTGCCAGCAGTGTGACAGGGGTCACCGGGGAGCTGTTTTTT. Translation gives CASSVTGVTGELFF.